This T cell receptor beta chain comes out of a study of resident and recirculating memory T cells in vitiligo. To note about this clone: The antigen remains undetermined.

Profiled with immunoSEQ multiplex PCR; TCRdb holds only in-frame clones, not every one. The table shows fewer than 80,000 clones, with roughly nine tenths occurring only once. Study conclusions and caveats: No single dominant TCR clone appeared; lesion clonality varied.

This CDR3 is built from 17 residues. V shed 3 bases, J shed 7 bases, and the junction held 18 bases outside the gene matches. Per germline, CDR1 SGDLS and CDR2 YYNGEE. The clonotype originates from a male donor with vitiligo. Sequencing was performed on blood. V usage is TRBV9 and J usage is TRBJ2-7, with TRBD1 matching 8 bases. CDR3: CASSAGAGGQGAGEQYF. The CDR3 region has the DNA TGTGCCAGCAGCGCTGGAGCAGGAGGTCAGGGGGCGGGTGAGCAGTACTTC.